This T cell receptor beta chain is drawn from a study of blood T cell repertoires in COVID-19 (dated by TCRdb to 2020 to 2022). About the full investigation: The collaborator samples originated in the United States, Italy and Spain and spanned the acute and convalescent phases of COVID-19. The material from the prospective study consisted of cDNA or gDNA derived from T cells, B-cell-depleted T cells, or PBMCs. Subjects who had been exposed to COVID-19, were actively infected with it, or had recovered from it provided the deeply sampled blood TCRbeta repertoires that made up the dataset. A freely available public database, intended as a resource for researchers studying the immune response to SARS-CoV-2, is where the repertoires were released. Samples were obtained from the ongoing ImmuneRACE study (first 160 participants) and from over 1,000 subjects provided by 6 global collaborators. A de-identified subject ID, COVID-19 status, age in years and sex were almost always included in the sample metadata. Where available, HLA class I and class II types were obtained from metadata supplied by the sample provider rather than from assay-based typing.

As to this clone: This clone's antigen is unknown. Base qualities are not recorded, but no much larger clone differs from it by a single base.

TCRbeta CDR3 regions were amplified from genomic DNA using the immunoSEQ Assay, a bias-controlled multiplex PCR. Concerning the study's data processing: The number of nucleated cells in each sample was estimated from the amplification of reference gene primers within the assay. Sequence reads were collapsed and filtered to measure the absolute abundance of every unique TCRbeta CDR3 rearrangement. For each sample, productive Simpson clonality was calculated as the square root of Simpson's diversity index over productive rearrangements. Drawn from immuneACCESS, this table holds only the in-frame rearrangements with V and J called that TCRdb kept. Clones are partly lost; checked studies trace under half to an unresolved V gene and leave the rest unexplained. That table supplies the V and J calls and clone size; D and trimming were determined from the DNA. For this sample the table gives 25,000 to 35,000 clones, of which approximately 90% were detected only once. Together, the top ten hold about 10% of the sample.

Study-level results and caveats: The quantity of clinical and demographic metadata differed by source and by participant and was supplied without curation.

Whole blood was collected in K2EDTA tubes by collaborating institutions according to the institutions' own protocols. Collaborator samples were shipped for TCRbeta analysis as frozen whole blood, isolated PBMCs, or DNA extracted from either sample type. Looking up the germline V gene yields CDR1 SGHRS and CDR2 YFSETQ. Ends trimmed: V by 3 bases, J by 4 bases; bases unmatched to a gene: 7. Reading from cysteine to phenylalanine, the CDR3 counts 15 amino acids. Only the CDR3 DNA stays, 45 bases, in frame from base 1. In this chain, TRBV5-1 is recombined with TRBJ1-2, with 9 junctional bases fitting TRBD1. Sample: peripheral blood. This TCR was sampled from a human donor with active COVID-19. The donor label of this sample is uncertain. The DNA sequence reads TGCGCCAGCAGCTGGACGACAGGGGGTGCCTATGGCTACACCTTC. It codes for CASSWTTGGAYGYTF. The CDR3, completed at both ends by the reference TRBV5-1 and TRBJ1-2 genes, gives the full variable domain KAGVTQTPRYLIKTRGQQVTLSCSPISGHRSVSWYQQTPGQGLQFLFEYFSETQRNKGNFPGRFSGRQFSNSRSEMNVSTLELGDSALYLCASSWTTGGAYGYTFGSGTRLTVV.